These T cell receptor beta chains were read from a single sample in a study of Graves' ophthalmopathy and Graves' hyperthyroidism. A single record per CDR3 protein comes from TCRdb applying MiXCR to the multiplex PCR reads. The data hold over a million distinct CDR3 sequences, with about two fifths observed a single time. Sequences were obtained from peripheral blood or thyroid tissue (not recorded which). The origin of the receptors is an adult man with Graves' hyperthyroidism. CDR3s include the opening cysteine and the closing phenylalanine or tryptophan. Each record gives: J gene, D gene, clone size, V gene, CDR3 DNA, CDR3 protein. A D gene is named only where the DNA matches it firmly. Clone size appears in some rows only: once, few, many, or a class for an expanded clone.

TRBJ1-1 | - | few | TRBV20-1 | TGCAGTGCTAGAGAAACCGACAGGAACACTGAAGCTTTCTTT | CSARETDRNTEAFF
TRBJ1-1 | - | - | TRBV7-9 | TGTGCCAGCAGCTTAGGCGGAGTTCCGAACACTGAAGCTTTCTTT | CASSLGGVPNTEAFF
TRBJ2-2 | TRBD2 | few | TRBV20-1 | TGCAGTGCTAGAGATTCATTCCAACTAGCGGCGGCCGGGGAGCTGTTTTTT | CSARDSFQLAAAGELFF
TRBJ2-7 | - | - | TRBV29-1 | TGCAGCATGCGGATCCAGGGGCCCTACGAGCAGTACTTC | CSMRIQGPYEQYF
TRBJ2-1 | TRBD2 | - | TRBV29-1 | TGCAGCGTTGCCCCTCAGCCGACTAGCGGGAGGTGGGGGGGCAATGAGCAGTTCTTC | CSVAPQPTSGRWGGNEQFF
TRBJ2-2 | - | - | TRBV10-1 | TGCGCCAGCTCCGGATCGAGGCTCGGCACCGGGGAGCTGTTTTTT | CASSGSRLGTGELFF
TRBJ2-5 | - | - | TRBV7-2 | TGTGCCAGCAGCCCGCGAGGCAGCCAACAAGAGACCCAGTACTTC | CASSPRGSQQETQYF
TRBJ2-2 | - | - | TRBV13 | TGTGCCTCGGCAGCGGAGGCGAACACCGGGGAGCTGTTTTTT | CASAAEANTGELFF
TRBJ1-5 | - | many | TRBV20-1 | TGCAGTGCTAGGGCAGTAAATCAGCCCCAGCATTTT | CSARAVNQPQHF
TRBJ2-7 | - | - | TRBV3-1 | TGTGCCAGCAGCCATGGGTACAGCTCCTACGAGCAGTACTTC | CASSHGYSSYEQYF
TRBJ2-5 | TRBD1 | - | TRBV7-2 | TGTGCCAGCAGCTTAGACAGGGGCCTGACTTCAGAGACCCAGTACTTC | CASSLDRGLTSETQYF
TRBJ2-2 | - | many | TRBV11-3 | TGTGCCAGCATCCGTTGCGCGGGGGCGCGTGGCGGGGAGCTGTTTTTT | CASIRCAGARGGELFF
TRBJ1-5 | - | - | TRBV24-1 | TGTGCCACCAGTGCTTCCGACAGGCCCCATCAGCCCCAGCATTTT | CATSASDRPHQPQHF
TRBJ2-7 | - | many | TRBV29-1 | TGCAGCGTTTCCGGGACTGGGGCCCACGAGCAGTACTTC | CSVSGTGAHEQYF
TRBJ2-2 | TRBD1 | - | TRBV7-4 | TGTGCCAGCAGCAGTTCGGGACAGCGGAGCGGGGAGCTGTTTTTT | CASSSSGQRSGELFF
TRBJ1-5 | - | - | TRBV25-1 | TGTGCCAGCAGTGAATTAGGTTGGGGTAATCAGCCCCAGCATTTT | CASSELGWGNQPQHF
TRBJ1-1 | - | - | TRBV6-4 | TGTGCCAGCAGTAAGAAGACGGGAACTGAAGCTTTCTTT | CASSKKTGTEAFF
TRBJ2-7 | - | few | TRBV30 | TGTGCCTCCCATCCAGATAGCAACGACGGCGAGCAGTACTTC | CASHPDSNDGEQYF
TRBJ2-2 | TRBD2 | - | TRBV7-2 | TGTGCCAGCAGCCCCATTAGCGGGAGGGCCCAGTCCGGGGAGCTGTTTTTT | CASSPISGRAQSGELFF
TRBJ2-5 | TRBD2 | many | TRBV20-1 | TGCAGTGATAGGGGTCTAGCGGGGGAGACCCAGTACTTC | CSDRGLAGETQYF
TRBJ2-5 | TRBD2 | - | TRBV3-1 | TGTGCCAGCAGCCAAGACGCCCTAGCGGTACAAGAGACCCAGTACTTC | CASSQDALAVQETQYF
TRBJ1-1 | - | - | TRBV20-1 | TGCAGTGCTAGAGTAATTGGGAAAATATCGAACACTGAAGCTTTCTTT | CSARVIGKISNTEAFF
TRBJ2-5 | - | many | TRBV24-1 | TGTGCCACCAGTGATCCCCAACAGGGAGATGAGGAGACCCAGTACTTC | CATSDPQQGDEETQYF